The following is a T cell receptor beta chain sequence with its context. This sample stems from a study of tumor and adjacent non-tumor tissue in lung cancer. The library came from three nested PCR rounds adapted from ARM-PCR protocols. TCRdb itself ran the multiplex PCR reads through MiXCR, one entry per CDR3 protein. The table has over 100,000 distinct CDR3 sequences, about 65% seen once. Germline CDR1 and CDR2: SGHTA and FQGNSA. V dropped 7 bases and J dropped 0; count of bases not matched to a gene: 11. The CDR3 length is 17 residues. The template was RNA from unsorted bulk tissue. The normal lung tissue was taken more than 3 cm from the tumor edge.

Sequencing was performed on distant non-tumor lung tissue. The TCR sequence derives from a man aged 60-69 years with non-small cell lung cancer. The chain carries TRBV7-2 and TRBJ2-1; 8 bases line up with TRBD2. The CDR3 here is CASNPRTSTYSYNEQFF. In DNA form, the CDR3 reads TGTGCCAGCAACCCCAGGACTAGCACATACTCCTACAATGAGCAGTTCTTC.